Listed below are T cell receptor beta chains from one sample, sequenced in a study of blood T cell repertoires in COVID-19. The table came from immunoSEQ multiplex PCR; TCRdb's copy has only in-frame clones and leaves some out. The table includes fewer than 110,000 clones, 80% to 95% detected once. The sequencing input was peripheral blood. The receptors come from a woman under 40 with acute or convalescent COVID-19. Each CDR3 is given with its conserved first and last residue. The D gene is left open where the match is weak. The size of a clone is reported for some rows only, either as once, few or many, or as a class for expanded clones.

V gene	D gene	J gene	clone size	CDR3 protein	CDR3 DNA
TRBV2	.	TRBJ1-5	.	CASSEARAVNQPQHF	TGTGCCAGCAGTGAAGCGAGGGCAGTCAATCAGCCCCAGCATTTT
TRBV5-1	TRBD1	TRBJ1-1	.	CASSLRQGNTEAFF	TGCGCCAGCAGCTTGAGACAGGGGAACACTGAAGCTTTCTTT
TRBV19	.	TRBJ1-5	.	CASSIFSGPAMNQPQHF	TGTGCCAGTAGTATATTTAGCGGTCCAGCGATGAATCAGCCCCAGCATTTT
TRBV30	.	TRBJ1-6	.	CAWSTAGGAFYNSPLHF	TGTGCCTGGAGTACGGCGGGAGGCGCCTTCTATAATTCACCCCTCCACTTT
TRBV5-6	.	TRBJ1-2	.	CASSLGQPVYGYTF	TGTGCCAGCAGCTTGGGACAGCCGGTCTATGGCTACACCTTC
TRBV9	.	TRBJ1-2	once	CASSVAGLYGYTF	TGTGCCAGCAGCGTAGCAGGCCTCTATGGCTACACCTTC
TRBV11-2	TRBD1	TRBJ2-4	.	CASSSGRGTGQNIQYF	TGTGCCAGCAGCTCAGGGCGGGGGACAGGGCAGAACATTCAGTACTTC
TRBV19	.	TRBJ1-4	.	CASSPDTQGWALFF	TGTGCCAGTAGCCCTGACACGCAGGGGTGGGCACTGTTTTTT
TRBV11-2	TRBD1	TRBJ2-2	.	CASSRDRGSYTGELFF	TGTGCCAGCAGCAGAGACAGGGGTTCGTACACCGGGGAGCTGTTTTTT
TRBV10-3	.	TRBJ2-7	.	CAIRTGRTYEQYF	TGTGCCATCAGGACAGGGAGGACCTACGAGCAGTACTTC
TRBV19	TRBD2	TRBJ2-7	.	CASSRTSGSYRYEQYF	TGTGCCAGTAGTAGGACTAGCGGGAGTTATCGCTACGAGCAGTACTTC
TRBV6-4	.	TRBJ1-1	.	CASSEGAGTEAFF	TGTGCCAGCAGTGAGGGGGCAGGGACTGAAGCTTTCTTT
TRBV19	TRBD1	TRBJ1-3	.	CASSIGTGIGNTIYF	TGTGCCAGTAGTATTGGGACAGGGATTGGAAACACCATATATTTT
TRBV9	TRBD1	TRBJ2-1	.	CASSAPHGDRARNEQFF	TGTGCCAGCAGCGCCCCTCACGGGGACAGGGCGAGGAATGAGCAGTTCTTC
TRBV12-3/TRBV12-4	.	TRBJ1-1	.	CASSFSGTEAFF	TGTGCCAGCAGTTTCTCAGGGACTGAAGCTTTCTTT
TRBV28	TRBD1	TRBJ1-2	.	CASRGDRGRIYGYTF	TGTGCCAGCAGAGGGGACAGGGGGCGTATCTATGGCTACACCTTC
TRBV21-1	.	TRBJ2-1	.	CASSKVGGREGPYNEQFF	TGTGCCAGCAGCAAAGTCGGTGGACGGGAGGGCCCCTACAATGAGCAGTTCTTC
TRBV13	.	TRBJ2-1	.	CASSPEASERISSYNEQFF	TGTGCCAGCAGCCCCGAGGCAAGCGAGCGGATTAGCTCCTACAATGAGCAGTTCTTC
TRBV12-3/TRBV12-4	TRBD1	TRBJ2-7	.	CASSFRGRYEQYF	TGTGCCAGCAGTTTCAGGGGGCGGTACGAGCAGTACTTC
TRBV11-1	.	TRBJ1-5	.	CASSLGPDQPQHF	TGTGCCAGCAGCCTAGGTCCTGATCAGCCCCAGCATTTT
TRBV10-3	TRBD1	TRBJ1-2	.	CAISDKTGAKGYGYTF	TGTGCCATCAGTGACAAGACAGGGGCGAAGGGCTATGGCTACACCTTC
TRBV3-1/TRBV3-2	.	TRBJ1-2	.	CASSQEGGAYGYTF	TGTGCCAGCAGCCAAGAAGGAGGGGCGTATGGCTACACCTTC
TRBV4-2	.	TRBJ1-2	.	CASSPSSGLIYGYTF	TGTGCCAGCAGCCCAAGTTCAGGGCTCATCTATGGCTACACCTTC
TRBV29-1	TRBD2	TRBJ2-7	.	CSVTPGLAAPYEQYF	TGCAGCGTTACTCCGGGACTAGCGGCCCCCTACGAGCAGTACTTC
TRBV6-2/TRBV6-3	.	TRBJ1-2	.	CASSYVAGNPYKGYTF	TGTGCCAGCAGTTACGTGGCCGGGAATCCTTATAAAGGCTACACCTTC
TRBV2	TRBD1	TRBJ1-6	.	CASSGTGASYNSPLHF	TGTGCCAGCAGTGGGACAGGGGCGTCGTATAATTCACCCCTCCACTTT
TRBV5-4	TRBD1	TRBJ1-2	few	CASSLGGGQGYGYTF	TGTGCCAGCAGCTTGGGTGGCGGACAGGGGTATGGCTACACCTTC
TRBV5-8	.	TRBJ1-5	.	CASSLDVGPQHF	TGTGCCAGCAGCCTAGACGTTGGCCCCCAGCATTTT
TRBV3-1/TRBV3-2	TRBD1	TRBJ1-1	once	CASGGDRDIPGSFF	TGTGCCAGCGGGGGAGACAGGGATATCCCTGGTTCTTTCTTT
TRBV20-1	TRBD1	TRBJ1-5	.	CSASRTGRQPQHF	TGCAGTGCTAGTAGGACAGGGAGGCAGCCCCAGCATTTT
TRBV28	.	TRBJ2-1	.	CASSFSGYEQFF	TGTGCCAGCAGTTTTTCAGGGTATGAGCAGTTCTTC
TRBV7-9	TRBD2	TRBJ2-1	.	CASSITGTSGGPTIEQFF	TGTGCCAGCAGCATTACCGGGACTAGCGGGGGCCCTACTATAGAGCAGTTCTTC
TRBV30	TRBD2	TRBJ2-3	.	CAWSTGLAGGWSDTQYF	TGTGCCTGGAGTACCGGTCTAGCGGGAGGGTGGTCAGATACGCAGTATTTT
TRBV30	TRBD1	TRBJ1-1	.	CAWAGQLNTEAFF	TGTGCCTGGGCGGGACAGCTGAACACTGAAGCTTTCTTT
TRBV15	TRBD2	TRBJ2-5	.	CATSSLAGAGETQYF	TGTGCCACCAGCAGCCTAGCGGGAGCTGGGGAGACCCAGTACTTC
TRBV7-3	.	TRBJ2-1	.	CASSRDPGSYNEQFF	TGTGCCAGCAGCCGCGATCCGGGCTCCTACAATGAGCAGTTCTTC
TRBV11-2	.	TRBJ1-1	.	CASSPGSMNTEAFF	TGTGCCAGCAGCCCTGGGAGTATGAACACTGAAGCTTTCTTT
TRBV30	TRBD1	TRBJ2-2	.	CAWSSDRGPTGELFF	TGTGCCTGGAGTAGCGACAGGGGACCCACCGGGGAGCTGTTTTTT
TRBV3-1/TRBV3-2	.	TRBJ2-3	.	CASSQGGQYTDTQYF	TGTGCCAGCAGCCAAGGCGGACAATACACAGATACGCAGTATTTT
TRBV27	TRBD2	TRBJ2-7	.	CASSLSGGLAGGPFYEQYF	TGTGCCAGCAGTTTATCGGGGGGACTAGCGGGAGGGCCCTTCTACGAGCAGTACTTC
TRBV5-8	TRBD1	TRBJ1-1	.	CASSLDRIIGSIIANTEAFF	TGTGCCAGCAGCCTGGACAGGATCATCGGTTCGATCATCGCGAACACTGAAGCTTTCTTT
TRBV18	TRBD1	TRBJ1-2	.	CASSQGQGEYGYTF	TGTGCCAGCTCACAAGGACAGGGGGAGTATGGCTACACCTTC
TRBV7-2	.	TRBJ2-1	.	CASSLASSYNEQFF	TGTGCCAGCAGCTTAGCGAGCTCCTACAATGAGCAGTTCTTC
TRBV18	TRBD2	TRBJ2-7	.	CASSPTSGTYEQYF	TGTGCCAGCTCACCGACTAGCGGAACCTACGAGCAGTACTTC
TRBV4-3	.	TRBJ1-4	.	CASSQEAVAGEKLFF	TGCGCCAGCAGCCAAGAGGCGGTTGCGGGGGAAAAACTGTTTTTT
TRBV29-1	TRBD1	TRBJ2-1	few	CSVDDRGPYNEQFF	TGCAGCGTTGATGACAGGGGGCCCTACAATGAGCAGTTCTTC
TRBV3-1/TRBV3-2	TRBD2	TRBJ2-6	few	CASSQDWEGAVHSGANVLTF	TGTGCCAGCAGCCAAGACTGGGAGGGTGCTGTACACTCTGGGGCCAACGTCCTGACTTTC
TRBV18	TRBD1	TRBJ1-1	once	CASSPGQGRTNTEAFF	TGTGCCAGCTCACCAGGACAGGGACGCACGAACACTGAAGCTTTCTTT
TRBV28	.	TRBJ1-6	.	CATTTGGRHSPLHF	TGTGCCACCACTACCGGGGGGAGGCATTCACCCCTCCACTTT
TRBV6-1	.	TRBJ1-6	.	CASSETQGSNSPLHF	TGTGCCAGCAGTGAGACACAGGGATCTAATTCACCCCTCCACTTT
TRBV28	TRBD1	TRBJ1-3	once	CASTPVKGASGNTIYF	TGTGCCAGCACTCCCGTAAAGGGGGCCTCTGGAAACACCATATATTTT
TRBV6-2/TRBV6-3	.	TRBJ1-2	.	CASSTGYGYTF	TGTGCCAGCAGCACGGGGTATGGCTACACCTTC
TRBV2	TRBD1	TRBJ1-5	.	CASSEAPGQGRRQPQHF	TGTGCCAGCAGTGAAGCGCCGGGACAGGGGAGAAGACAGCCCCAGCATTTT